The clone carrying this TCR beta chain has a handful of counts. As yet, its antigen is unknown. Constant-region reverse primers amplified full-length variable regions, followed by semi-nested Nested Universal Primer A PCR. TCRdb ran MiXCR on the 5' RACE reads and lists one entry per CDR3 protein. The sample includes about 5,700 distinct CDR3 sequences, around a third of them seen just once. Overall study results and limits: Tumor memory CD4+ T cell TCR gene usage clustered with blood and lymph node memory CD4+ cells and lymph node naive CD4+ cells.

Looked up from germline, CDR1 is MNHEY and CDR2 is SVGAGI. V lost 4 bases and J 4 bases, leaving 14 bases between the germline ends. This CDR3 region has 15 residues. Naive CD4+ T cells were purified with Tregs depleted by CD25. This TCR was sampled from a female donor with breast cancer. Sequenced input: naive CD4+ T cells sorted from a lymph node. Stated subset: naive CD4+ T cells, CD4+CD45RA+CD25-. The chain links TRBV6-5 to TRBJ2-1, with D perhaps assigned TRBD1 or TRBD2 (7 bases each). The CDR3 protein is CASSFRQGGYNEQFF. The CDR3 bases are TGTGCCAGCAGTTTTAGACAGGGAGGGTACAATGAGCAGTTCTTC.